This T cell receptor (beta chain) stems from a study of blood T cell repertoires in COVID-19. Study as a whole: From the United States, Italy and Spain came samples of acute and convalescent COVID-19. Nucleic acid was either cDNA or gDNA, and it came from T cells, B-cell-depleted T cells, or PBMCs.

The CDR3 consists of 17 residues. From germline, CDR1 is PRHDT and CDR2 FYEKMQ (reference sequence). V trimming: 6 bases; J trimming: 4 bases; junction bases outside the gene matches: 12. The authors' processing: Reference gene primers were amplified, and this amplification served to estimate nucleated cell counts. TCRdb's table, derived via immunoSEQ multiplex PCR, lists solely in-frame clones and lacks some. For V, J and clone size, that table is used; D and trimming come from the DNA. The data show roughly 260,000 clones, approximately 89% seen once. This sequence originates from a woman between 45 and 65 years old with acute or convalescent COVID-19. What was sequenced was peripheral blood. The chain is built from TRBV13 and TRBJ2-2; TRBD1 matches 9 bases. The DNA for the CDR3 is TGTGCCAGCAGTCAATATCCGGGACAGGGTTTCACCGGGGAGCTGTTTTTT. Protein sequence: CASSQYPGQGFTGELFF.